This entry lists 9 T cell receptor beta chains sequenced from one sample in a study of radiation and T cells in renal cell carcinoma (dated by TCRdb to about 2020). Receptor amplification or capture employed the immunoSEQ multiplex PCR assay. TCRdb's version of the immuneACCESS table is confined to in-frame rearrangements and falls short of the full clone set. An unresolved V gene accounts for under half of the shortfall where checked; the remainder is of unknown origin. This sample comprises 100,000 to 150,000 clones, 70% to 90% of them detected only once. The ten largest clones represent 5.5% to 6.5% of the sample. This sample's time point label indicates: blood 2 weeks post-SBRT. Taken with the paper, the label for treatment or condition translates to: 15 Gy SBRT to primary tumor, nephrectomy 4 weeks later. Sequencing used blood, obtained from a patient whose treatment included radiotherapy and nephrectomy. The source is a woman in her 70s with renal cell carcinoma.

On this clone itself: The same CDR3 arises from other DNA sequences in this sample as well. This sequence joins TRBV4-3 and TRBJ2-3, with 8 nucleotides matching TRBD1. CDR1 and CDR2 from the germline V gene are LGHNA and YSLEER. The CDR3 extends over 15 amino acids. V was pared by 1 base and J by 0 bases, with 0 bases of the junction left unmatched. The DNA for the CDR3 is TGCGCCAGCAGCCAAGGGACAGGGAGCACAGATACGCAGTATTTT. Amino acid sequence: CASSQGTGSTDTQYF.

This chain links TRBV5-6 with TRBJ2-1; TRBD2 is a possible D gene (5 bases). Germline assignment: CDR1 SGHDT and CDR2 YYEEEE. The CDR3 extends over 14 amino acids. V was cut by 3 bases and J by 2 bases, with 9 bases left in between. As DNA, the CDR3 is TGTGCCAGCAGCTGGGCGGGTACCTACAATGAGCAGTTCTTC. This encodes CASSWAGTYNEQFF.

The V gene is TRBV19, the J gene TRBJ1-2, with 8 nucleotides matching TRBD1. The CDR3 is made up of 15 amino acids. Germline V gene data show CDR1 as LNHDA and CDR2 as SQIVND (reference sequence). V lost 6 bases and J lost 7; bases outside the gene matches: 13. The CDR3 sequence is CASSLTLGQGIGYTF. CDR3 bases: TGTGCCAGTAGCCTCACCCTAGGACAGGGTATTGGCTACACCTTC.

This clone has just a few counts. This chain joins TRBV4-3 and TRBJ1-2; D is ambiguous. The V gene lost 3 bases and the J gene lost 7 bases, with 12 bases spanning the gap. CDR1 and CDR2 from the germline V gene are LGHNA and YSLEER. The CDR3 consists of 13 residues. The CDR3 loop is CASSQTAEGGYTF. CDR3 nucleotide sequence: TGCGCCAGCAGCCAGACGGCTGAAGGTGGCTACACCTTC.

The genes are TRBV5-1 and TRBJ2-3; 11 nucleotides agree with TRBD2. V shed 4 bases, J shed 0 bases, and the junction held 7 bases outside the gene matches. This CDR3 is 17 amino acids long. Germline CDR1 and CDR2: SGHRS and YFSETQ. The CDR3 reads CASSPRLAGTSTDTQYF. The DNA of the CDR3 is TGCGCCAGCAGCCCCAGACTAGCGGGGACTAGCACAGATACGCAGTATTTT.

J is TRBJ1-5 and V is TRBV18; TRBD1 might be the D (5 bases). V lost 2 bases and J lost 7, with 18 bases in between. Germline CDR1 KGHSH, CDR2 LQKENI. The CDR3 sequence is 16 residues long. The CDR3 loop reads CASSPKGQGEGQPQHF. CDR3 sequence (DNA): TGTGCCAGCTCACCAAAAGGGCAGGGAGAGGGCCAGCCCCAGCATTTT.

The V call is TRBV2, the J call TRBJ1-6, with D unresolved. The germline V gene encodes CDR1 SNHLY and CDR2 FYNNEI. The CDR3 spans 14 residues. Trimming shortened V by 5 bases and J by 0 bases, and 5 bases separated the two germline ends. For the CDR3, the DNA is TGTGCCAGCAGTCAGAGCTCCTATAATTCACCCCTCCACTTT. It codes for CASSQSSYNSPLHF.

The chain joins TRBV14 to TRBJ1-1; the D is unclear. V was shortened by 4 bases and J by 8 bases, with 8 bases between the two germline ends. CDR1 SGHDN and CDR2 FVKESK come from the germline V gene. This CDR3 spans 11 amino acids. The CDR3 sequence: CASSPRLEAFF. CDR3 DNA sequence: TGTGCCAGCAGCCCCAGATTAGAAGCTTTCTTT.

Here the CDR3 DNA reads TGTGCCAGCAGCCAGGGGGGGCGCGTAGACACTGAAGCTTTCTTT. It translates to CASSQGGRVDTEAFF. This rearrangement joins TRBV5-4 to TRBJ1-1; 7 bases line up with TRBD1. The CDR3 is 15 residues long. The V gene end was trimmed by 4 bases and the J gene end by 3 bases; junction bases not matched to a gene: 9. Germline V gives CDR1 SGHNT, CDR2 YYREEE (reference sequence).